A selection of T cell receptor beta chains follows, all from one sample in a study of blood T cell repertoires in COVID-19. Using immunoSEQ multiplex PCR, the repertoire was profiled, and TCRdb retains in-frame clones only, with some absent. The sample lists under 250,000 clones; around 84% were seen once. The sample taken for sequencing was PBMCs or T cells enriched from blood (not recorded which). These receptors originate from a man aged 35 to 55 who had recovered from COVID-19. CDR3s include the opening cysteine and the closing phenylalanine or tryptophan. Each record gives: J gene, V gene, clone size, D gene, CDR3 DNA, CDR3 protein. The D gene is left open where the match is weak. Clone size is shown for a subset of rows, as once, few, many or a class of expanded clone.

J gene: TRBJ2-7; V gene: TRBV2; clone size: NA; D gene: NA; CDR3 DNA: TGTGCCAGCAGTGAAAGAGAAGAAGGGCGGGATGACTTC; CDR3 protein: CASSEREEGRDDF
J gene: TRBJ1-1; V gene: TRBV5-1; clone size: NA; D gene: TRBD1; CDR3 DNA: TGCGCCAGCAGTCCCGGACAGGGCCATGGTGAAGCTTTCTTT; CDR3 protein: CASSPGQGHGEAFF
J gene: TRBJ1-5; V gene: TRBV27; clone size: NA; D gene: TRBD1; CDR3 DNA: TGTGCCAGCAGTCCTCTCGGACAGGGAATCAATCAGCCCCAGCATTTT; CDR3 protein: CASSPLGQGINQPQHF
J gene: TRBJ1-6; V gene: TRBV27; clone size: NA; D gene: NA; CDR3 DNA: TGTGCCAGCAGTTACAGGCCCGTTGTCAGTTATAATTCACCCCTCCACTTT; CDR3 protein: CASSYRPVVSYNSPLHF
J gene: TRBJ1-2; V gene: TRBV7-2; clone size: NA; D gene: NA; CDR3 DNA: TGTGCCAGCAGCGGTCCCGGGACACCGGCGGGCTACACCTTC; CDR3 protein: CASSGPGTPAGYTF
J gene: TRBJ2-5; V gene: TRBV10-3; clone size: NA; D gene: NA; CDR3 DNA: TGTGCCATCAGTATTAGCATCCAAGAGACCCAGTACTTC; CDR3 protein: CAISISIQETQYF
J gene: TRBJ1-1; V gene: TRBV19; clone size: NA; D gene: NA; CDR3 DNA: TGTGCCAGTAGTATAATGAAGGGGATGGGGACTGAAGCTTTCTTT; CDR3 protein: CASSIMKGMGTEAFF
J gene: TRBJ1-2; V gene: TRBV5-1; clone size: NA; D gene: NA; CDR3 DNA: TGCGCCAGCAGCTTGGAAGGCGGGGCGAAAGGATTGGGCTACACCTTC; CDR3 protein: CASSLEGGAKGLGYTF
J gene: TRBJ2-7; V gene: TRBV6-5; clone size: NA; D gene: NA; CDR3 DNA: TGTGCCAGCAGTTACGGCACCTCCTACGAGCAGTACTTC; CDR3 protein: CASSYGTSYEQYF
J gene: TRBJ1-1; V gene: TRBV2; clone size: few; D gene: TRBD1; CDR3 DNA: TGTGCCAGCAGTGGGTCAAGCCAGGGGGTCAAAGCTTTCTTT; CDR3 protein: CASSGSSQGVKAFF
J gene: TRBJ1-2; V gene: TRBV10-3; clone size: NA; D gene: NA; CDR3 DNA: TGTGCCATCAGTGGGAGAAATAACTATGGCTACACCTTC; CDR3 protein: CAISGRNNYGYTF
J gene: TRBJ2-7; V gene: TRBV4-3; clone size: NA; D gene: NA; CDR3 DNA: TGCGCCAGCAGCCCCGGCCACAGTCCTTCCCAGGAGCAGTACTTC; CDR3 protein: CASSPGHSPSQEQYF
J gene: TRBJ2-3; V gene: TRBV19; clone size: once; D gene: TRBD2; CDR3 DNA: TGTGCCAGTAGAACAAGCGGGGGGTACACAGATACGCAGTATTTT; CDR3 protein: CASRTSGGYTDTQYF
J gene: TRBJ2-2; V gene: TRBV19; clone size: NA; D gene: NA; CDR3 DNA: TGTGCCAGTAGTATCGGCGGGGAGCTGTTTTTT; CDR3 protein: CASSIGGELFF
J gene: TRBJ1-2; V gene: TRBV30; clone size: few; D gene: NA; CDR3 DNA: TGTGCCTGGAGCGCCGGGTCGATGAGGTCTCTCACCTTC; CDR3 protein: CAWSAGSMRSLTF
J gene: TRBJ1-4; V gene: TRBV2; clone size: once; D gene: TRBD1; CDR3 DNA: TGTGCCAGCAGGCAGGGGACAGGATTTGAAAAACTGTTTTTT; CDR3 protein: CASRQGTGFEKLFF